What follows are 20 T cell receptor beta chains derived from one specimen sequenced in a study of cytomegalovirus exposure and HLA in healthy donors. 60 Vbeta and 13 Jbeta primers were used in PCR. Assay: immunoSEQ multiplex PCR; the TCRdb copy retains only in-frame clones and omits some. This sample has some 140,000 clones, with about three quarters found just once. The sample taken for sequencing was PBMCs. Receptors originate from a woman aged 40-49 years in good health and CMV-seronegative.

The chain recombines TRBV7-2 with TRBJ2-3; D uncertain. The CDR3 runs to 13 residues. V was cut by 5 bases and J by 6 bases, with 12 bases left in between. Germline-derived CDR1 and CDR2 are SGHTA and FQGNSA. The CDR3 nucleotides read TGTGCCAGCAGCCGGCGGTTGTTGGATACGCAGTATTTT. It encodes CASSRRLLDTQYF.

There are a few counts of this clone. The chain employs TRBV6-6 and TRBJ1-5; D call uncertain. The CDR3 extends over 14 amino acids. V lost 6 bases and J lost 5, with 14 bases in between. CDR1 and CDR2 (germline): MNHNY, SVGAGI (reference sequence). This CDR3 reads CASSSGSDHQPQHF. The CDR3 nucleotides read TGTGCCAGCAGCTCAGGTAGCGATCATCAGCCCCAGCATTTT.

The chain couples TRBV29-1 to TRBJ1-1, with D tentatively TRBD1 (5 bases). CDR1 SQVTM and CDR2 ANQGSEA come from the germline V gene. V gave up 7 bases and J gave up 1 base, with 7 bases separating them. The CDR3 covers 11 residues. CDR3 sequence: CSGGGNTEAFF. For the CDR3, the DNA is TGCAGCGGGGGGGGGAACACTGAAGCTTTCTTT.

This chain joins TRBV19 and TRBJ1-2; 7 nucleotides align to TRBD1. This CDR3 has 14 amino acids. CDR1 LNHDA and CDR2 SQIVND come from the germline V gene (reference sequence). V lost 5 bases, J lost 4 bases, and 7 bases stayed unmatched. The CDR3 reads CASSRTGTAYGYTF. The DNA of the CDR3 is TGTGCCAGTAGTCGAACCGGGACAGCCTATGGCTACACCTTC.

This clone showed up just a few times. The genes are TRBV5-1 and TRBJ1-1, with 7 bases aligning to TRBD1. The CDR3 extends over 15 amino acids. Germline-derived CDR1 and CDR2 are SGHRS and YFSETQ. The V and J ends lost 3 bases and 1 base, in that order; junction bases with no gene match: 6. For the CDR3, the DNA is TGCGCCAGCAGCTACCGGACAGGTGAGAACACTGAAGCTTTCTTT. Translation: CASSYRTGENTEAFF.

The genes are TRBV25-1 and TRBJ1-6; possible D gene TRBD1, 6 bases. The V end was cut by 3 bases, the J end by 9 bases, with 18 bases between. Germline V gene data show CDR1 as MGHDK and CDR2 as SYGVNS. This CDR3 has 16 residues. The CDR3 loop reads CASSETRGRVGSPLHF. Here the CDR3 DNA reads TGTGCCAGCAGTGAGACCAGGGGCCGAGTGGGTTCACCCCTCCACTTT.

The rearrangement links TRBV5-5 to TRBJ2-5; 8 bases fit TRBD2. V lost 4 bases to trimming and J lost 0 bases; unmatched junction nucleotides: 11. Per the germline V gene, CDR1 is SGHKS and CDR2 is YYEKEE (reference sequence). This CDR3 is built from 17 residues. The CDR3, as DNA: TGTGCCAGCAGCCCTACCGGGACTAGGGACTACCAAGAGACCCAGTACTTC. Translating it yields CASSPTGTRDYQETQYF.

The CDR3 DNA follows: TGCGCCAGCAGCTTGGCGGGACAGGGGTATAGCTACACCTTC. This gives the protein CASSLAGQGYSYTF. V gene TRBV5-1 combines with J gene TRBJ1-2; 10 bases are shared with TRBD1. V dropped 0 bases and J dropped 9; count of bases not matched to a gene: 5. The CDR3 is 14 amino acids. Germline V lookup: CDR1 SGHRS, CDR2 YFSETQ.

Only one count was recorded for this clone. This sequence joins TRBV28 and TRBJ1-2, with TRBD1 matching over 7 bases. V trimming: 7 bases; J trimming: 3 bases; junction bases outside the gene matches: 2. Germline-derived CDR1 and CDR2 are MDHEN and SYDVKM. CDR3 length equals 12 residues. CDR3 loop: CASTQGDYGYTF. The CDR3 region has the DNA TGTGCCAGCACCCAGGGGGACTATGGCTACACCTTC.

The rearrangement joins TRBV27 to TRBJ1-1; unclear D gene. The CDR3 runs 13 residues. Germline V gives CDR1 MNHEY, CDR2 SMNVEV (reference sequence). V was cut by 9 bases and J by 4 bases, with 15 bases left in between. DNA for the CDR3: TGTGCCAGTCGTTTAGGGCTGGTCACTGAAGCTTTCTTT. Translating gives CASRLGLVTEAFF.

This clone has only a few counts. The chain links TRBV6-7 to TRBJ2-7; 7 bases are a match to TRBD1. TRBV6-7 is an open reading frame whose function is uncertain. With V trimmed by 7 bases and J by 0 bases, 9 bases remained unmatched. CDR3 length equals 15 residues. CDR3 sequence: CASTTRDRRSYEQYF. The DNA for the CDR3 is TGTGCCAGCACTACCCGGGACAGACGCTCCTACGAGCAGTACTTC.

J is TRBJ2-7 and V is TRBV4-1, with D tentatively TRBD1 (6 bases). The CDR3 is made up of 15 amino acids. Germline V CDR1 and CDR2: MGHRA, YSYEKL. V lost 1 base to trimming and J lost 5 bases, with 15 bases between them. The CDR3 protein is CASSQVGQPVHEQYF. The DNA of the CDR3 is TGCGCCAGCAGCCAAGTCGGACAGCCGGTCCACGAGCAGTACTTC.

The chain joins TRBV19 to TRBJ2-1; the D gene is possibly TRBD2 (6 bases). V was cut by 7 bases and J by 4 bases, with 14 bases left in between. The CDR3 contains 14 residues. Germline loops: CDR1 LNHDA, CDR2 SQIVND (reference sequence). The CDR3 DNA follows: TGTGCCAGTATTGCGACGGCGGGGTACAATGAGCAGTTCTTC. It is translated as CASIATAGYNEQFF.

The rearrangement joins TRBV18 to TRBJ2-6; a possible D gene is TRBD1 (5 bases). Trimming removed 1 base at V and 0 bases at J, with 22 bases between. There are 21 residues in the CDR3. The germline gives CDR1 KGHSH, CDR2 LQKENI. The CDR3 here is CASSPLRVKSERISGANVLTF. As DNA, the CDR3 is TGTGCCAGCTCACCACTCAGGGTTAAGTCGGAAAGGATCTCTGGGGCCAACGTCCTGACTTTC.

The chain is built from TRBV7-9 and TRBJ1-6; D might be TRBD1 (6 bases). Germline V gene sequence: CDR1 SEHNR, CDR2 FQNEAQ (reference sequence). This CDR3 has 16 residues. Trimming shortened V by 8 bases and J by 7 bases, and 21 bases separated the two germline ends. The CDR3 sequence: CASGNDMGARNSPLHF. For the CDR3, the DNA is TGTGCCAGCGGCAACGATATGGGGGCTCGGAATTCACCCCTCCACTTT.

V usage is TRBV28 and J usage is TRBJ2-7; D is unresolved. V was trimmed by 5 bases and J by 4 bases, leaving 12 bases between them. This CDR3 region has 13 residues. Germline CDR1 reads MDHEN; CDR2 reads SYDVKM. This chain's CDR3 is CASSTQRHYEQYV. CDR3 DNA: TGTGCCAGCAGTACACAACGACATTACGAGCAGTACGTC.

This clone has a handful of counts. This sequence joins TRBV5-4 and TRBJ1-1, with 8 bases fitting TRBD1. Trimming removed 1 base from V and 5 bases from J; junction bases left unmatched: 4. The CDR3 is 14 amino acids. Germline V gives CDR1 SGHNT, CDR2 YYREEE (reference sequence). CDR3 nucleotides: TGTGCCAGCAGCTTGCAGGGGGCGCGGACTGAAGCTTTCTTT. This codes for CASSLQGARTEAFF.

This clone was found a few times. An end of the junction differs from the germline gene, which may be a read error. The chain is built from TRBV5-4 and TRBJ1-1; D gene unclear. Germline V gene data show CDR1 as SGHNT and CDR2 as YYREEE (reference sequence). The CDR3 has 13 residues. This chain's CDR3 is CASSLNTDTEAFF. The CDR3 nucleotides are TGTGCCAGCAGCTTGAATACAGACACCGAAGCTTTCTTT.

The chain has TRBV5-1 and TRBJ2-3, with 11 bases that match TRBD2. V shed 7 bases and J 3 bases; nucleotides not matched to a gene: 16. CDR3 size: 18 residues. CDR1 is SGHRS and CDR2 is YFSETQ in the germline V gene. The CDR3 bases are TGCGCCAGCCGCCCACCGGGACTAGCGGATTTCATGACAGATACGCAGTATTTT. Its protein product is CASRPPGLADFMTDTQYF.

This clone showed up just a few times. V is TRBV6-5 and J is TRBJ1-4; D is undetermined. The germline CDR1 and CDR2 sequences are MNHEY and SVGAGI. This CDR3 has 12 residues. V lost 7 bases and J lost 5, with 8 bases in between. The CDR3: CASTAGNEKLFF. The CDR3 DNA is TGTGCCAGCACGGCGGGGAATGAAAAACTGTTTTTT.